Presented here are 3 T cell receptor beta chains from one specimen sequenced in a study of blood T cell repertoires in COVID-19. Using immunoSEQ multiplex PCR, the repertoire was profiled, and TCRdb retains in-frame clones only, with some absent. The top ten hold roughly 2.7% of the sample, which has about 230,000 clones, 70% to 90% seen once. Sequencing was done on a sample of peripheral blood. The source of these receptors is a woman between 70 and 85 years old with active or convalescent COVID-19.

This chain links TRBV7-8 with TRBJ2-2, with 7 bases matching TRBD1. The CDR3 loop spans 13 amino acids. The germline gives CDR1 SGHVS, CDR2 FQNEAQ. V lost 8 bases, J lost 5 bases, and 5 bases stayed unmatched. DNA for the CDR3: TGTGCCAGCCGGGACAGCGGAACCGGGGAGCTGTTTTTT. This gives the protein CASRDSGTGELFF.

CDR3 region: CASSQDRDSHQPQHF. CDR3 sequence (DNA): TGTGCCAGCAGCCAAGATAGGGACAGCCATCAGCCCCAGCATTTT. V gene TRBV3-1 (or the pseudogene TRBV3-2) combines with J gene TRBJ1-5; TRBD1 matches at 7 bases. This CDR3 spans 15 amino acids. Trimming took 0 bases from V and 5 from J; bases not matched to a gene: 4. Germline CDR1 is LGHDT and CDR2 is YNNKEL (reference sequence).

This clone was seen just once. Different DNA sequences within this sample yield the same CDR3. V is TRBV7-9 and J is TRBJ1-1; no definite D call. This CDR3 has 13 amino acids. Trimming took off 3 bases at V and 3 bases at J, with 8 bases between the two ends. Germline V gives CDR1 SEHNR, CDR2 FQNEAQ (reference sequence). This CDR3 reads CASSFIEDTEAFF. The CDR3, as DNA: TGTGCCAGCAGCTTTATTGAGGACACTGAAGCTTTCTTT.